This T cell receptor beta chain comes out of a study of CD8 T cells in Susac syndrome. Findings and limits, study-wide: The study conceded that relatively few individuals underwent its TCR sequencing and HLA analysis.

The multiple sclerosis controls were treatment-naive patients affected by stable or active relapsing-remitting disease. Roughly 0.5 to 1 ug RNA was reverse transcribed with random hexamers. Amplification of TCR beta CDR3 spanned 54 Vbeta and 13 Jbeta via immunoSEQ multiplex PCR. TCRdb itself ran the immunoSEQ multiplex PCR reads through MiXCR, one entry per CDR3 protein. The data hold just over 150,000 distinct CDR3 sequences, with 85% to 95% observed a single time. Concerning this clonotype itself: The antigen is not known.

Material: CD8+ T cells from PBMCs. The clonotype was recovered from a human donor with multiple sclerosis.

This chain's CDR3 is CASRATGELFF. CDR3 sequence (DNA): TGTGCCAGCAGGGCCACCGGGGAGCTGTTTTTT. This chain connects TRBV6-2 or TRBV6-3 to TRBJ2-2; D gene uncertain. CDR1 is MNHEY and CDR2 is SVGEGT in the germline V gene. V lost 6 bases and J 4 bases, leaving 3 bases between the germline ends. The length of the CDR3 is 11 residues.